This TCR beta chain was documented in a study of OX40 agonist ivuxolimab in advanced cancers. This clone came up a few times. As yet, its antigen is unknown. Broader study findings: At doses 0.1 to 3.0 mg/kg, CD4+ and CD8+ clones expanded.

This CDR3 comprises 15 residues. Germline V gene data show CDR1 as LNHDA and CDR2 as SQIVND (reference sequence). Germline trimming cut 1 base from V and 7 bases from J; bases unmatched to any gene: 5. This table comes from immunoSEQ multiplex PCR, and its TCRdb copy is limited to in-frame clones, with some not included. The data show tens of thousands of clones, roughly 84% seen once. This TCR was sampled from an adult with an advanced solid tumor such as melanoma, head and neck, liver or kidney cancer. The sample was CD4+ or CD8+ T cells sorted from blood, taken in a trial of the OX40 agonist ivuxolimab. The chain employs TRBV19 and TRBJ2-1, with 9 bases fitting TRBD2. This CDR3 is CASSIVAGAPNEQFF. The DNA for the CDR3 is TGTGCCAGTAGTATAGTAGCGGGGGCTCCTAATGAGCAGTTCTTC.